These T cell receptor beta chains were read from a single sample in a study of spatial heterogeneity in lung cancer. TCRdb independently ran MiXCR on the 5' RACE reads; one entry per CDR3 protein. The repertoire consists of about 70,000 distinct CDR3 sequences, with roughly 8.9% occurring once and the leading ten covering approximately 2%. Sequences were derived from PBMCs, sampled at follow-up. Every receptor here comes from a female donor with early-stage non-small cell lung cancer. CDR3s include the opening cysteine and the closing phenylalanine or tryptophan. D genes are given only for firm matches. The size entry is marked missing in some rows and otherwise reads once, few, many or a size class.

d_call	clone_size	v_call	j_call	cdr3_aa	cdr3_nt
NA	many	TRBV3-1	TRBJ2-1	CASSQDAGRSNEQFF	TGTGCCAGCAGCCAAGATGCGGGACGCAGCAATGAGCAGTTCTTC
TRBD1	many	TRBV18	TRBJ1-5	CASSPSTGDFNQPQHF	TGTGCCAGCTCACCATCCACAGGGGACTTCAATCAGCCCCAGCATTTT
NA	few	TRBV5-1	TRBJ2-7	CASSGPQDSYYEQYF	TGCGCCAGCAGCGGTCCCCAGGACAGCTACTACGAGCAGTACTTC
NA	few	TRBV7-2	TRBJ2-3	CASSLDEDTQYF	TGTGCCAGCAGCTTAGACGAAGATACGCAGTATTTT
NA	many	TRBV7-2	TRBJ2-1	CASSEGLGQPTYNEQFF	TGTGCCAGCAGCGAGGGTCTAGGTCAGCCGACCTACAATGAGCAGTTCTTC
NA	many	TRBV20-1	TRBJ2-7	CSAVPTTYSYEQYF	TGCAGTGCTGTCCCTACTACTTACTCCTACGAGCAGTACTTC
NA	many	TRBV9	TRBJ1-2	CASSVGPGSNYGYTF	TGTGCCAGCAGCGTAGGTCCAGGCTCCAACTATGGCTACACCTTC
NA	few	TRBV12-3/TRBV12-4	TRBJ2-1	CASSSTSEQFF	TGTGCCAGCAGCTCCACTAGCGAGCAGTTCTTC
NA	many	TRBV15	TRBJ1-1	CATSREAGAGGTEAFF	TGTGCCACCAGCAGAGAGGCCGGGGCGGGGGGCACTGAAGCTTTCTTT
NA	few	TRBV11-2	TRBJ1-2	CASSSYRVYGYTF	TGTGCCAGCAGCTCCTACAGGGTCTATGGCTACACCTTC
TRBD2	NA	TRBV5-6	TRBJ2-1	CASSLISGRAEDEQFF	TGTGCCAGCAGCTTGATTAGCGGGAGGGCCGAAGATGAGCAGTTCTTC
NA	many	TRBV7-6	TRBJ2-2	CASSLRTAGTGELFF	TGTGCCAGCAGCTTAAGAACAGCCGGGACCGGGGAGCTGTTTTTT
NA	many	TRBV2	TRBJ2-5	CASRGQSGETQYF	TGTGCCAGCAGGGGTCAGTCGGGGGAGACCCAGTACTTC
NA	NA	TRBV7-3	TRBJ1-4	CASSPARGGEKLFF	TGTGCCAGCAGCCCCGCCAGGGGTGGGGAAAAACTGTTTTTT
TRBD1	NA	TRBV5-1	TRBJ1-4	CASSPGARGSATNEKLFF	TGCGCCAGCAGCCCGGGGGCCAGGGGGTCGGCGACTAATGAAAAACTGTTTTTT
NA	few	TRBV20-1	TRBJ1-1	CSGRGAMNTEAFF	TGCAGTGGTCGGGGGGCCATGAACACTGAAGCTTTCTTT
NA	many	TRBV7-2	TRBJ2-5	CASSLGTEETQYF	TGTGCCAGCAGCTTAGGTACAGAAGAGACCCAGTACTTC
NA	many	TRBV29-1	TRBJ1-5	CSVGGGANQPQHF	TGCAGCGTTGGTGGGGGCGCCAATCAGCCCCAGCATTTT
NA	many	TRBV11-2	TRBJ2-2	CASSSQLGGTGELFF	TGTGCCAGCTCCTCGCAACTGGGGGGCACCGGGGAGCTGTTTTTT
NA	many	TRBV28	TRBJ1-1	CASSSTLFGYSGSLTEAFF	TGTGCCAGCAGTTCAACCCTTTTTGGCTATTCGGGGTCCCTCACTGAAGCTTTCTTT
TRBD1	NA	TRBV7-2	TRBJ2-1	CASSSQGVGEQFF	TGTGCCAGCAGCTCTCAGGGGGTGGGTGAGCAGTTCTTC
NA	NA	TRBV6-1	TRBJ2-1	CASSAGLNEQFF	TGTGCCAGCAGTGCAGGGTTAAATGAGCAGTTCTTC
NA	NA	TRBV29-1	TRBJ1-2	CSVTDYDYGYTF	TGCAGCGTTACGGATTATGACTATGGCTACACCTTC
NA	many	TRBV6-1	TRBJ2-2	CASTGHTRNTGELFF	TGTGCTAGCACCGGACACACGCGGAACACCGGGGAGCTGTTTTTT
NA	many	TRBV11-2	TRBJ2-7	CASGEAYEQYF	TGTGCCAGCGGGGAAGCCTACGAGCAGTACTTC
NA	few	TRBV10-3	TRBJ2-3	CATMGHLSTDTQYF	TGTGCCACCATGGGACACCTTAGCACAGATACGCAGTATTTT
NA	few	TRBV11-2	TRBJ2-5	CASSFFSRETQYF	TGTGCCAGCAGCTTTTTCTCAAGAGAGACCCAGTACTTC
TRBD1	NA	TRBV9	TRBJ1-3	CASSAGQATGNTIYF	TGTGCCAGCAGCGCCGGACAGGCGACGGGAAACACCATATATTTT